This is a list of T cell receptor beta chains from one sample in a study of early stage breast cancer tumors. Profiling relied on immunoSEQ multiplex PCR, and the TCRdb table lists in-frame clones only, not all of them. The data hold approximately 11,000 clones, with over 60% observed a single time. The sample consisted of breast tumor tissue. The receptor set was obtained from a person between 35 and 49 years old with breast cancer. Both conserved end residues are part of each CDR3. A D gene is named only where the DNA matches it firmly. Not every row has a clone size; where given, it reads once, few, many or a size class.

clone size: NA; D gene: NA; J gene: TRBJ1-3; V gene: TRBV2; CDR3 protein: CASSPIFRLSGNTIYF; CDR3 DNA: TGTGCCAGCAGCCCAATCTTCAGACTCTCTGGAAACACCATATATTTT
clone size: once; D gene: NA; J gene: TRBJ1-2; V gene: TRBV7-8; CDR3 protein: CASSTGSGGGQDGYTF; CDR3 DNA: TGTGCCAGCAGCACCGGAAGTGGGGGGGGTCAGGATGGCTACACCTTC
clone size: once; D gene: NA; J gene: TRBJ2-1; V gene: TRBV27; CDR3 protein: CASSSTPNEQFF; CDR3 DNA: TGTGCCAGCAGTTCGACACCTAATGAGCAGTTCTTC
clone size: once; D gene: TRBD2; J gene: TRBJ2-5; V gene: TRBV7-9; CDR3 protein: CASSPRASGYKKETQYF; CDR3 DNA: TGTGCCAGCAGCCCAAGAGCTAGCGGATATAAAAAAGAGACCCAGTACTTC
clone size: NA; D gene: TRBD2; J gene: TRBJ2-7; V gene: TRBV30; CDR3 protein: CACSSGRALDEQYF; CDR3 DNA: TGTGCCTGTTCTAGCGGGAGGGCCTTAGACGAGCAGTACTTC
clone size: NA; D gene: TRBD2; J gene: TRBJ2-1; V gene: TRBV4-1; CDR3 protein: CASSYVGGYNEQFF; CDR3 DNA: TGCGCCAGCAGCTACGTCGGGGGGTACAATGAGCAGTTCTTC
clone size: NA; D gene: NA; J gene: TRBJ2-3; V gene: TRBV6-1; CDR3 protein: CASSGQQVDTQYF; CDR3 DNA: TGTGCCAGCAGTGGACAGCAAGTTGATACGCAGTATTTT
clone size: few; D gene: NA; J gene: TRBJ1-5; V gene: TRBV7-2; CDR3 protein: CASSFQVNQPQHF; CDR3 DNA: TGTGCCAGCAGCTTCCAGGTCAATCAGCCCCAGCATTTT
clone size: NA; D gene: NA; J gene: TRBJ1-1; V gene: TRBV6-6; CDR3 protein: CASSPGRNTEAFF; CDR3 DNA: TGTGCCAGCAGCCCAGGGCGGAACACTGAAGCTTTCTTT
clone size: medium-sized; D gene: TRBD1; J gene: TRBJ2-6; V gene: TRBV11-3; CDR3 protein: CASSKFPGTDSSGANVLTF; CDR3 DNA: TGTGCCAGCAGTAAATTCCCCGGGACAGACAGCTCTGGGGCCAACGTCCTGACTTTC
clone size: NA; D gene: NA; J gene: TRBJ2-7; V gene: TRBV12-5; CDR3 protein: CASGFFLQGDHAEQYF; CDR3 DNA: TGTGCTAGTGGTTTCTTCTTACAGGGAGATCACGCCGAGCAGTACTTC
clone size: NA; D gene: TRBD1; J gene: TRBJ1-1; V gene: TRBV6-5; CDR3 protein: CASSYPGQGNTEAFF; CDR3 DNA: TGTGCCAGCAGTTACCCGGGACAGGGTAACACTGAAGCTTTCTTT
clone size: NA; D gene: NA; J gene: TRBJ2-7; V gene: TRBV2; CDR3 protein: CASDEVGLYEQYF; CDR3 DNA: TGTGCCAGCGACGAGGTGGGGCTCTACGAGCAGTACTTC
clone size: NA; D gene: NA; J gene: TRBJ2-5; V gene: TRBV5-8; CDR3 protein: CASSLASKTQYF; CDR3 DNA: TGTGCCAGCAGCTTGGCCTCAAAGACCCAGTACTTC
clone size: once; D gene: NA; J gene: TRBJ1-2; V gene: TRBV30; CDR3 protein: CAWRQIYGYTF; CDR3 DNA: TGTGCCTGGAGACAGATCTATGGCTACACCTTC
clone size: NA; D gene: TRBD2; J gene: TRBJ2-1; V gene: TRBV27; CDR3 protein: CASSSRLAGTAYNEQFF; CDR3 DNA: TGTGCCAGCAGTTCTAGATTAGCGGGAACCGCCTACAATGAGCAGTTCTTC
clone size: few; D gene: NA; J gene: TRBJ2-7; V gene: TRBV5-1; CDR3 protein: CASSSTESSYEQYF; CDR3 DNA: TGCGCCAGCAGCTCGACGGAAAGCTCCTACGAGCAGTACTTC
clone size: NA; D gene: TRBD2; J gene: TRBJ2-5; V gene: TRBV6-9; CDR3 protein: CASSYSTSEETQYF; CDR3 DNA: TGTGCCAGCAGTTATTCGACTAGCGAGGAGACCCAGTACTTC
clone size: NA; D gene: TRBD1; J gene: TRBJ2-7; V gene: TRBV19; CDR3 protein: CASSPGTVSYEQYF; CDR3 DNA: TGTGCCAGTAGTCCGGGGACAGTGAGCTACGAGCAGTACTTC
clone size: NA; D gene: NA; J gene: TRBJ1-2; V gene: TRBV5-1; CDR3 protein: CASSLGLRAEYGYTF; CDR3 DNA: TGCGCCAGCAGCTTGGGTTTGCGGGCCGAATATGGCTACACCTTC
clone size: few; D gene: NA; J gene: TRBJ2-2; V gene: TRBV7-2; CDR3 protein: CASSLAGRNTGELFF; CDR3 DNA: TGTGCCAGCAGCTTAGCGGGCAGGAACACCGGGGAGCTGTTTTTT
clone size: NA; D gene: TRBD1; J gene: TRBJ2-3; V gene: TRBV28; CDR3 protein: CASSDRGQPTDTQYF; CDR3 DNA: TGTGCCAGCAGTGACAGGGGGCAACCCACAGATACGCAGTATTTT
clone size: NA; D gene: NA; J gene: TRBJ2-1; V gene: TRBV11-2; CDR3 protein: CASSSGTSSYNEQFF; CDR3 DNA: TGTGCCAGCAGCTCGGGGACGAGCTCCTACAATGAGCAGTTCTTC
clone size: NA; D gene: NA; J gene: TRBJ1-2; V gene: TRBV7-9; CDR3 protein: CASSLPGSYGYTF; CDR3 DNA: TGTGCCAGCAGCTTACCGGGCAGCTATGGCTACACCTTC